Given below is one T cell receptor (beta chain) in context. Its cognate antigen is unknown. This specimen belongs to a study of T cell responses to AZD1222 COVID-19 vaccine. Profiled with immunoSEQ multiplex PCR; TCRdb holds only in-frame clones, not every one. The sample contains some 150,000 clones, around 90% of which appear only once. Findings of the study overall: Of the AZD1222 recipients, only five or six were seropositive at baseline. Clonal diversity may have been underestimated in mostly white British donors.

V was cut by 5 bases and J by 5 bases, with 9 bases left in between. The CDR3 loop spans 12 amino acids. CDR1 is SGHTA and CDR2 is FQGTGA in the germline V gene. This chain links TRBV7-3 with TRBJ1-1; D is ambiguous. The source of this sequence is an adult who received the AZD1222 COVID-19 vaccine. The specimen comprised peripheral blood, sampled 28 days after the second AZD1222 dose. CDR3 coding DNA: TGTGCCAGCAGCAGTCCAGGAACTGAAGCTTTCTTT. Translated, it gives CASSSPGTEAFF. The complete variable domain, with remaining parts taken from reference TRBV7-3 and TRBJ1-1, reads GAGVSQTPSNKVTEKGKYVELRCDPISGHTALYWYRQSLGQGPEFLIYFQGTGAADDSGLPNDRFFAVRPEGSVSTLKIQRTERGDSAVYLCASSSPGTEAFFGQGTRLTVV.